A selection of T cell receptor beta chains follows, all from one sample in a study of blood T cell repertoires in COVID-19. Here immunoSEQ multiplex PCR was the method, and the copy in TCRdb shows in-frame clones only, minus some. The sample includes 130,000 to 150,000 clones, 76% of them seen just once. Sequenced input: peripheral blood. These receptors were obtained from a man aged 60-69 years with acute or convalescent COVID-19. CDR3s leave out the opening cysteine and the closing phenylalanine or tryptophan.

TRBJ2-2 TRBV5-6 ASSLTSGILAGELF
TRBJ2-7 TRBV28 ASIRTSGTYEQY
TRBJ2-1 TRBV19 ASSMWLAGGGPYNEQF
TRBJ2-2 TRBV6-5 ASRPHWGPGELF
TRBJ2-7 TRBV27 ASSYLGGTVSYEQY
TRBJ1-2 TRBV7-9 ASSPSPGTGNYGYT
TRBJ2-4 TRBV5-6 ASNGLAGDIQY
TRBJ2-7 TRBV6-2/TRBV6-3 ASSRAQGRHEQY
TRBJ2-6 TRBV30 AWGRDRAFRSGANVLT
TRBJ1-5 TRBV10-3 AISEGDSPQH
TRBJ2-7 TRBV6-5 ASSTGGEQY
TRBJ2-1 TRBV27 ASKPRYLAGVYNEQF
TRBJ1-4 TRBV5-3 ARSPRVAANEKLF
TRBJ1-3 TRBV5-1 ASSRTGSSGNTIY
TRBJ2-2 TRBV27 ASTHFGTRTGELF
TRBJ1-2 TRBV7-9 ASSVPGQSFRGYT
TRBJ2-2 TRBV7-8 ASSPRRGVNTGELF
TRBJ1-2 TRBV11-2 ASTLDGQGIYGYT
TRBJ2-1 TRBV20-1 SASPLLGTDEQF
TRBJ1-1 TRBV28 ASSFLANTEAF
TRBJ2-2 TRBV9 ASSPGGGRNTGELF
TRBJ1-5 TRBV19 ASSATGGTQPQH
TRBJ2-7 TRBV15 ATSRAGGDEQY
TRBJ1-3 TRBV27 ASSPTGRSPGNTIY
TRBJ2-1 TRBV7-9 ASSLRRGLSSYNEQF
TRBJ1-2 TRBV18 ASSPPGGTGFGGYT
TRBJ2-5 TRBV5-1 ASSLGQGVETQY
TRBJ2-1 TRBV27 ASSVLWSGRNDEQF
TRBJ2-3 TRBV7-2 ASSFSGLLGTDTQY
TRBJ2-7 TRBV7-2 ASSLAGTGAEQY
TRBJ2-3 TRBV27 ASNQWVGADTQY
TRBJ1-1 TRBV7-2 ASSIQGWGTEAF
TRBJ2-3 TRBV24-1 ATSDLLSTDTQY
TRBJ2-7 TRBV27 ASTETGSHEQY
TRBJ1-3 TRBV3-1/TRBV3-2 ASSPTGCTIY
TRBJ2-7 TRBV13 ASSFPGQYYEQY
TRBJ1-1 TRBV18 ASSEGTNTEAF
TRBJ2-7 TRBV11-2 ASSRQGSLEQY
TRBJ2-1 TRBV9 ASSAGAGNEQF
TRBJ2-7 TRBV3-1/TRBV3-2 ASSQELAGVSEQY
TRBJ2-1 TRBV7-6 ASSFGTINNEQF
TRBJ2-1 TRBV18 ASSPRVQGGVYNEQF
TRBJ2-7 TRBV7-8 ASSLAGLAGVEQY
TRBJ1-1 TRBV6-6 ASSPYTEAF
TRBJ1-5 TRBV5-1 ASSFPPGQGDQPQH
TRBJ2-7 TRBV23-1 ASSHARTGPPGEQY
TRBJ1-5 TRBV7-2 ASSLGYGNQPQH
TRBJ2-2 TRBV5-1 ASSLGISGATGELF
TRBJ1-2 TRBV12-3/TRBV12-4 ASTETGGYGYT
TRBJ2-7 TRBV27 ASSELAGVYEQY
TRBJ2-2 TRBV4-1 ASSPAGLAARELF
TRBJ1-6 TRBV3-1/TRBV3-2 ASSLATISPLH
TRBJ1-5 TRBV28 ASSPDRVDQPQH
TRBJ2-7 TRBV27 ASSSSPAGYEQY